This is a list of T cell receptor beta chains from one sample in a study of T cells in Graves' hyperthyroidism and ophthalmopathy. TCRdb used MiXCR to reprocess the multiplex PCR reads, holding one entry per CDR3 protein. The sample shows approximately 360,000 distinct CDR3 sequences, approximately 15% of them seen only once. Sequencing was performed on blood. The receptors derive from a woman between 18 and 30 years old with Graves' hyperthyroidism that later progressed to Graves' ophthalmopathy. CDR3s include the opening cysteine and the closing phenylalanine or tryptophan. Each record gives: clone size, J gene, D gene, V gene, CDR3 protein, CDR3 DNA. The D gene is left open where the match is weak. Some rows mark clone size as missing; the rest say once, few, many or name a class of expanded clone.

many TRBJ2-3 TRBD1 TRBV10-2 CASSEDRVADTQYF TGCGCCAGCAGTGAAGACAGGGTTGCAGATACGCAGTATTTT
. TRBJ1-4 TRBD1 TRBV20-1 CSARRDRGREKLFF TGCAGTGCTAGAAGGGACAGGGGAAGAGAAAAACTGTTTTTT
many TRBJ2-7 . TRBV5-1 CASSLSRGGYEQYF TGCGCCAGCAGCTTGTCCAGGGGAGGCTACGAGCAGTACTTC
many TRBJ2-5 . TRBV18 CASSPPEALQETQYF TGTGCCAGCTCACCACCAGAGGCTCTCCAAGAGACCCAGTACTTC
few TRBJ1-1 TRBD1 TRBV18 CASSPRRDRINTEAFF TGTGCCAGCTCACCCCGTAGGGACAGGATCAACACTGAAGCTTTCTTT
few TRBJ2-5 . TRBV5-1 CASSLKQQETQYF TGCGCCAGCAGCTTGAAACAGCAAGAGACCCAGTACTTC
few TRBJ2-5 . TRBV28 CASSLGGMLETQYF TGTGCCAGCAGTTTGGGTGGAATGTTGGAGACCCAGTACTTC
many TRBJ2-1 . TRBV20-1 CSARVWGSRNEQFF TGCAGTGCGCGGGTTTGGGGTAGTCGCAATGAGCAGTTCTTC
many TRBJ1-2 . TRBV2 CASSAQGSDYGYTF TGTGCCAGCAGCGCACAGGGCTCTGACTATGGCTACACCTTC
many TRBJ1-4 . TRBV12-3/TRBV12-4 CASSLGRSEKLFF TGTGCCAGCAGTTTGGGCAGGAGTGAAAAACTGTTTTTT
many TRBJ1-1 . TRBV30 CAWLGFGTEAFF TGTGCCTGGCTAGGGTTTGGCACTGAAGCTTTCTTT
. TRBJ1-4 . TRBV7-3 CASSLDRTGKLFF TGTGCCAGCAGCTTAGACAGAACAGGAAAACTGTTTTTT